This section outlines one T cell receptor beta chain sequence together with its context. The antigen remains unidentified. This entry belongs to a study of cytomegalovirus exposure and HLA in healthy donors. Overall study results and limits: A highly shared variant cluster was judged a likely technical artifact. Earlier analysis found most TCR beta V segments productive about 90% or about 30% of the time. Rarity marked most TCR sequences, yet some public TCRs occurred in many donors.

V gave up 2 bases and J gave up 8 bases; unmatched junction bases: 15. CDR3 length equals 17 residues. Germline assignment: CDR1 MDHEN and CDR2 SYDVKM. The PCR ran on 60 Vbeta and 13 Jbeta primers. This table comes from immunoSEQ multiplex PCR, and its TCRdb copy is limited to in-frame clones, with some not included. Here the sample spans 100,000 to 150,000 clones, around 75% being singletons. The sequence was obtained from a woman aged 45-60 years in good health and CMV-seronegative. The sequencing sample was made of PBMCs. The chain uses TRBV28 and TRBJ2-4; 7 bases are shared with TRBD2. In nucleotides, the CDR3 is TGTGCCAGCAGTTTAAGGTTTTCGGGACTATTGATCGACATTCAGTACTTC. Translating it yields CASSLRFSGLLIDIQYF.